Presented here are 32 T cell receptor beta chains from one specimen sequenced in a study of T cells in Graves' hyperthyroidism and ophthalmopathy. RNA transcripts gave rise to amplified TCR beta CDR3 regions. TCR CDR3 underwent first-round RT-PCR with the HTBI primer set. TCRdb reprocessed the multiplex PCR reads with MiXCR, giving one entry per CDR3 protein. The sample has hundreds of thousands of distinct CDR3 sequences, roughly 46% seen once; the top ten hold approximately 6.8%. Sequencing input: peripheral blood or thyroid tissue (not recorded which). All receptors derive from an adult man with Graves' disease, either hyperthyroidism or ophthalmopathy (not recorded which).

This clonotype was detected only a few times. The chain recombines TRBV19 with TRBJ1-5; D perhaps matches TRBD1 (6 bases). Trimming removed 3 bases at V and 5 bases at J, with 14 bases between. CDR3 size: 15 residues. CDR1 LNHDA and CDR2 SQIVND come from the germline V gene (reference sequence). CDR3 loop: CASSIKGGADQPQHF. DNA of the CDR3: TGTGCCAGTAGTATTAAGGGGGGAGCAGATCAGCCCCAGCATTTT.

The chain uses TRBV7-8 and TRBJ2-7; tentatively, D is TRBD1 or TRBD2 (5 bases each). V dropped 1 base and J dropped 2 bases, with 12 bases sitting between them. Germline V gene sequence: CDR1 SGHVS, CDR2 FQNEAQ. CDR3 size: 15 residues. The CDR3 loop is CASSLEVRDPYEQYF. The CDR3 DNA follows: TGTGCCAGCAGCTTAGAGGTCCGGGACCCCTACGAGCAGTACTTC.

The chain is built from TRBV9 and TRBJ2-7; TRBD1 matches 10 bases. Germline V gene data show CDR1 as SGDLS and CDR2 as YYNGEE. V trimming: 4 bases; J trimming: 3 bases; junction bases outside the gene matches: 7. The CDR3 is 15 residues long. CDR3 sequence (DNA): TGTGCCAGCAGCCGGGCGGACAGGGGGGACTACGAGCAGTACTTC. Amino acid sequence: CASSRADRGDYEQYF.

This clonotype has only a few counts. CDR3 coding DNA: TGTGCCAGTGGGGATGGGGGGCGGGAGACCCAGTACTTC. Protein product: CASGDGGRETQYF. V usage is TRBV7-9 and J usage is TRBJ2-5; tentatively, D is TRBD1 or TRBD2 (6 bases each). The V and J ends lost 9 bases and 5 bases respectively, with 16 bases between them. This CDR3 comprises 13 residues. CDR1 is SEHNR, CDR2 FQNEAQ, per germline (reference sequence).

This clonotype has ten or more counts. This chain joins TRBV7-9 and TRBJ1-4, with no clear D. Trimming stripped 3 bases from V and 7 bases from J, with 12 bases between. Germline V gives CDR1 SEHNR, CDR2 FQNEAQ (reference sequence). This CDR3 is 14 amino acids long. The CDR3 DNA follows: TGTGCCAGCAGCTTTTCCGGCGAGGGTGAAAAACTGTTTTTT. Protein: CASSFSGEGEKLFF.

The chain is built from TRBV29-1 and TRBJ1-4; TRBD1 matches 12 bases. This CDR3 spans 18 amino acids. Unmatched junction bases numbered 16, after V lost 5 bases and J lost 6 bases. The germline V gene has CDR1 SQVTM and CDR2 ANQGSEA. CDR3 amino acids: CSVILPFRDRGPDEKLFF. The CDR3 DNA reads TGCAGCGTTATCTTACCCTTCCGGGACAGGGGGCCGGATGAAAAACTGTTTTTT.

V and J are TRBV6-5 and TRBJ2-5; perhaps D is TRBD1 or TRBD2 (6 bases each). CDR1 is MNHEY, CDR2 SVGAGI, per germline. V lost 6 bases and J lost 0, with 20 bases in between. The CDR3 runs to 17 residues. The CDR3 here is CASSFYPRRGYQETQYF. In DNA, the CDR3 is TGTGCCAGCAGCTTTTACCCTAGGAGGGGGTACCAAGAGACCCAGTACTTC.

The chain has TRBV29-1 and TRBJ1-2; weak D call: TRBD1 (5 bases). The CDR3 totals 17 residues. Trimming removed 3 bases from V and 1 base from J, with 21 bases in between. Looked up from germline, CDR1 is SQVTM and CDR2 is ANQGSEA. The CDR3 protein is CSVDGTSGPEGNYGYTF. The DNA for the CDR3 is TGCAGCGTTGACGGAACCTCGGGACCTGAGGGTAACTATGGCTACACCTTC.

The CDR3 DNA follows: TGTGCCAGTAGTATGGGGGCCGGCACTGAAGCTTTCTTT. As protein: CASSMGAGTEAFF. The chain couples TRBV19 to TRBJ1-1; D may be TRBD1 (6 bases). The CDR3 covers 13 residues. The germline V gene has CDR1 LNHDA and CDR2 SQIVND (reference sequence). The V gene lost 3 bases and the J gene lost 4 bases, with 9 bases spanning the gap.

J is TRBJ1-3 and V is TRBV7-2; 8 nucleotides match TRBD1. CDR3 size: 15 residues. V shed 1 base, J shed 7 bases, and the junction held 6 bases outside the gene matches. Germline values: CDR1 SGHTA, CDR2 FQGNSA. The CDR3 bases are TGTGCCAGCAGCTTAGGGGCAGGGGGCGCGAACACCATATATTTT. This gives the protein CASSLGAGGANTIYF.

Comment on this clonotype: One end of the junction varies from germline; a read error may be responsible. The rearrangement links TRBV6-6 to TRBJ2-5; TRBD1 aligns across 11 bases. Looked up from germline, CDR1 is MNHNY and CDR2 is SVGAGI (reference sequence). This CDR3 comprises 16 residues. CDR3 protein: CAISAAGTGGQETQYF. Here the CDR3 DNA reads TGTGCCATCAGTGCGGCCGGGACAGGGGGGCAAGAGACCCAGTACTTC.

As regards this clonotype: This CDR3 fails to terminate in the conserved phenylalanine or tryptophan, so it likely reflects a read error. V and J are TRBV29-1 and TRBJ2-7; TRBD2 matches at 7 bases. Germline V gene sequence: CDR1 SQVTM, CDR2 ANQGSEA. The CDR3 loop spans 12 amino acids. J was trimmed by 5 bases and V by 4 bases; bases with no gene match: 5. The CDR3 loop is CSVGGTNNEQYY. The CDR3 region has the DNA TGCAGCGTTGGTGGGACTAACAACGAGCAGTACTAC.

This clonotype has just a few counts. The chain couples TRBV7-2 to TRBJ2-7, with 16 bases that match TRBD2. V lost 3 bases and J lost 4; bases outside the gene matches: 6. From germline, CDR1 is SGHTA and CDR2 FQGNSA. The CDR3 is 17 residues long. CDR3 protein: CASSLGLAGGLVYEQYF. The CDR3 DNA reads as TGTGCCAGCAGCTTGGGACTAGCGGGGGGGCTAGTTTACGAGCAGTACTTC.

This clonotype was recorded a few times. The J gene is TRBJ1-2, the V gene TRBV19; 10 bases match TRBD1. The V segment lost 5 bases and the J segment 7 bases; nucleotides outside the gene matches: 10. The CDR3 is made up of 15 amino acids. Germline V lookup: CDR1 LNHDA, CDR2 SQIVND (reference sequence). The CDR3 spells CASSVSGTGAIGYTF. The CDR3 region has the DNA TGTGCCAGTAGTGTTTCCGGGACAGGGGCAATTGGCTACACCTTC.

This chain uses TRBV2 with TRBJ1-1, with 7 bases fitting TRBD1. The CDR3 is 13 residues long. From germline, CDR1 is SNHLY and CDR2 FYNNEI. V shed 6 bases, J shed 9 bases, and the junction held 10 bases outside the gene matches. The CDR3 here is CASSKLKGQKAFF. The CDR3 DNA sequence: TGTGCCAGCAGCAAACTCAAGGGACAGAAAGCTTTCTTT. The whole variable domain, remainder taken from reference TRBV2 and TRBJ1-1, is EPEVTQTPSHQVTQMGQEVILRCVPISNHLYFYWYRQILGQKVEFLVSFYNNEISEKSEIFDDQFSVERPDGSNFTLKIRSTKLEDSAMYFCASSKLKGQKAFFGQGTRLTVV.

This clonotype came up many times. The chain's CDR3 is CSVEGQGPYEQYF. The CDR3 DNA follows: TGCAGCGTTGAGGGACAGGGCCCCTACGAGCAGTACTTC. V gene TRBV29-1 combines with J gene TRBJ2-7, with 9 bases identical to TRBD1. Germline V gene lookup returns CDR1 SQVTM and CDR2 ANQGSEA. There are 13 residues in the CDR3. V lost 3 bases, J lost 2 bases, and 2 bases stayed unmatched.

The chain uses TRBV29-1 and TRBJ2-7; 9 bases are shared with TRBD1. Germline values: CDR1 SQVTM, CDR2 ANQGSEA. V was clipped by 6 bases and J by 1 base; unmatched bases: 16. The CDR3 runs to 17 residues. The CDR3 reads CSVNPGQGRFSSYEQYF. As DNA, the CDR3 is TGCAGCGTCAACCCGGGACAGGGTAGGTTTAGTTCCTACGAGCAGTACTTC.

The genes are TRBV7-2 and TRBJ1-2; D is undetermined. Looked up from germline, CDR1 is SGHTA and CDR2 is FQGNSA. CDR3 length equals 12 residues. The CDR3 nucleotides read TGTGCTAGAGCAGGCGGCACCTATGGCTACACCTTC. Protein product: CARAGGTYGYTF.

Many counts were recorded for this clonotype. The V gene is TRBV2, the J gene TRBJ1-5, with D maybe TRBD1 (5 bases). This CDR3 comprises 15 residues. The V gene's germline CDR1 is SNHLY and CDR2 FYNNEI. V was clipped by 3 bases and J by 2 bases, with 11 bases between them. Written as DNA, the CDR3 is TGTGCCAGCAGTGATCGAGACAGACGCAATCAGCCCCAGCATTTT. Residues: CASSDRDRRNQPQHF.

This clonotype was detected a few times. One junction end does not reproduce the germline sequence, and a read error may be involved. The chain employs TRBV10-3 and TRBJ2-7, with D possibly being TRBD1 (6 bases). Germline values: CDR1 ENHRY, CDR2 SYGVKD. The CDR3 spans 11 residues. The chain's CDR3 is CAIRGTRDFSF. The CDR3 nucleotides read TGTGCCATCAGGGGGACACGGGATTTTTCCTTC.

This clonotype was recorded at least ten times. The chain links TRBV2 to TRBJ1-5; the match to TRBD1 covers 7 bases. CDR3 length: 15 residues. CDR1 is SNHLY, CDR2 FYNNEI, per germline. V dropped 5 bases and J dropped 0; count of bases not matched to a gene: 4. The CDR3 here is CASSWDSYSNQPQHF. The CDR3 region has the DNA TGTGCCAGCAGTTGGGACAGCTATAGCAATCAGCCCCAGCATTTT.

This clonotype has only a few counts. This chain links TRBV5-1 with TRBJ2-2; TRBD2 agrees at 7 bases. Germline CDR1 and CDR2: SGHRS and YFSETQ. The CDR3 consists of 17 residues. The ends lost 0 bases at V and 3 bases at J; junction bases unmatched: 8. The CDR3 sequence is CASSLGGLGFDTGELFF. DNA for the CDR3: TGCGCCAGCAGCTTGGGTGGACTAGGGTTTGACACCGGGGAGCTGTTTTTT. Looking up the rest from reference TRBV5-1 and TRBJ2-2 gives the full variable domain: KAGVTQTPRYLIKTRGQQVTLSCSPISGHRSVSWYQQTPGQGLQFLFEYFSETQRNKGNFPGRFSGRQFSNSRSEMNVSTLELGDSALYLCASSLGGLGFDTGELFFGEGSRLTVL.

The chain has TRBV20-1 and TRBJ1-1; 7 nucleotides line up with TRBD1. The ends lost 6 bases at V and 1 base at J; junction bases unmatched: 11. The CDR3 is 15 residues long. The germline CDR1 and CDR2 sequences are DFQATT and SNEGSKA (reference sequence). This CDR3 is CSASGQAIGNTEAFF. DNA for the CDR3: TGCAGTGCCAGCGGACAGGCGATAGGGAACACTGAAGCTTTCTTT.

As DNA, the CDR3 is TGTGCCAGCAGTGAAGGACTCGCGAGCTATGGCTACACCTTC. This sequence encodes CASSEGLASYGYTF. This chain connects TRBV6-1 to TRBJ1-2; the D is unclear. Germline CDR1 reads MNHNS; CDR2 reads SASEGT. Trimming stripped 1 base from V and 4 bases from J, with 10 bases between. This CDR3 is 14 amino acids long.

This clonotype was recorded a few times. This rearrangement joins TRBV20-1 to TRBJ2-2, with 8 nucleotides matching TRBD1. The CDR3 is made up of 15 amino acids. Germline lookup yields CDR1 DFQATT and CDR2 SNEGSKA (reference sequence). The V gene end was trimmed by 0 bases and the J gene end by 7 bases; junction bases not matched to a gene: 7. The CDR3 DNA is TGCAGTGCTAGAGATCTCCAGGGGGCGAGCGGGGAGCTGTTTTTT. Protein product: CSARDLQGASGELFF.

The V gene is TRBV20-1, the J gene TRBJ2-7; 14 bases align to TRBD2. After removal of 5 bases from V and 0 bases from J, the junction contained 9 bases not matched to a gene. Per the germline V gene, CDR1 is DFQATT and CDR2 is SNEGSKA (reference sequence). This CDR3 contains 17 residues. In DNA, the CDR3 is TGCAGTGCTCTCCCGACTAGCGGGAGGGGCCGCTCCTACGAGCAGTACTTC. Its translation is CSALPTSGRGRSYEQYF.

This clonotype has a count of ten or more. This chain joins TRBV15 and TRBJ2-7, with a tentative D call TRBD1 (5 bases). Trimming removed 3 bases from V and 5 bases from J, with 11 bases in between. CDR1 and CDR2 (germline): LNHNV, YYDKDF (reference sequence). There are 13 residues in the CDR3. CDR3 coding DNA: TGTGCCACCAGCAGGGGGCAACTTGACGAGCAGTACTTC. This codes for CATSRGQLDEQYF.

This clonotype was counted ten times or more. The chain uses TRBV7-9 and TRBJ1-5, with D uncertain. In germline, CDR1 is SEHNR, CDR2 FQNEAQ (reference sequence). The CDR3 consists of 14 residues. The V end was cut by 5 bases, the J end by 2 bases, with 10 bases between. The CDR3 here is CASSRGSGNQPQHF. The DNA for the CDR3 is TGTGCCAGCAGCCGGGGTTCTGGCAATCAGCCCCAGCATTTT.

The V call is TRBV12-3 or TRBV12-4, the J call TRBJ2-5, with TRBD1 identical over 7 bases. V trimming: 3 bases; J trimming: 3 bases; junction bases outside the gene matches: 4. The CDR3 extends over 14 amino acids. In DNA, the CDR3 is TGTGCCAGCAGTTTTGGACAGGTTGAAGAGACCCAGTACTTC. This encodes CASSFGQVEETQYF.

The rearrangement joins TRBV7-4 to TRBJ1-1; weak D call: TRBD1 (6 bases). Germline values: CDR1 SGHVT, CDR2 SQSDAQ. This CDR3 has 16 amino acids. Trimming pared 1 base from V and 0 bases from J, leaving 12 bases between. The CDR3 bases are TGTGCCAGCAGCTTAGGACCGGACAGAGTGAACACTGAAGCTTTCTTT. Translated: CASSLGPDRVNTEAFF.

Regarding this clonotype: This clone may be a read error of a much larger clone one base away. The chain is built from TRBV29-1 and TRBJ1-6, with TRBD1 matching 10 bases. CDR1 and CDR2 from the germline V gene are SQVTM and ANQGSEA. The CDR3 has 15 residues. The trim removed 4 bases at V and 2 bases at J, leaving 2 bases unmatched. The CDR3 loop is CSVGDRGTYNSPLHF. The CDR3 DNA reads TGCAGCGTTGGGGACAGGGGTACCTATAATTCACCCCTCCACTTT.

The table lists this clonotype with many counts. Here the CDR3 DNA reads TGTGCCAGCAGCCCCCAATTGAGGGCTGAAGCTTTCTTT. It specifies CASSPQLRAEAFF. J is TRBJ1-1 and V is TRBV7-2; D unclear. The V end lost 5 bases, the J end lost 6 bases, and 13 bases lay between the germline ends. The CDR3 loop spans 13 amino acids. Germline loops: CDR1 SGHTA, CDR2 FQGNSA.